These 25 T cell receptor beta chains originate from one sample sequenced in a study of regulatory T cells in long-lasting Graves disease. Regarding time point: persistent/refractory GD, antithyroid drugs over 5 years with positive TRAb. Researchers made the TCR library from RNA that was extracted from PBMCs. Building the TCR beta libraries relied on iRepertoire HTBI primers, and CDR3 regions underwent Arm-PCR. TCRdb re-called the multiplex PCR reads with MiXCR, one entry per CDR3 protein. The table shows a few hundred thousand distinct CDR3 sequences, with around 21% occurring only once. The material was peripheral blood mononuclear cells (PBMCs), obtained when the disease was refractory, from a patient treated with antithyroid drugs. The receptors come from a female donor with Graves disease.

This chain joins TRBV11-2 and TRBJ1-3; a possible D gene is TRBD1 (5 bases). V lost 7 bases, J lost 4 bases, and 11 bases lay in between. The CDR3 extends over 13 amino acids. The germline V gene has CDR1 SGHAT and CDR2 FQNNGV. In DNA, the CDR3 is TGTGCCAGCAAACAGGTTGACGGAAACACCATATATTTT. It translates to CASKQVDGNTIYF.

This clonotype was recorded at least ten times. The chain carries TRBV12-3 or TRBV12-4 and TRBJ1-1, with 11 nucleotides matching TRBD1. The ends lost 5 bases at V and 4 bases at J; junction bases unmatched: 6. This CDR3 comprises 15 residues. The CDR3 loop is CASSRTGTGGTEAFF. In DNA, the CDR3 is TGTGCCAGCAGTAGAACCGGGACAGGGGGCACTGAAGCTTTCTTT.

In DNA, the CDR3 is TGTGCCAGCTACAGGGGGCTAAACACCGGGGAGCTGTTTTTT. This codes for CASYRGLNTGELFF. V and J are TRBV7-8 and TRBJ2-2; 9 bases line up with TRBD1. Germline CDR1 reads SGHVS; CDR2 reads FQNEAQ. V lost 8 bases, J lost 2 bases, and 3 bases stayed unmatched. The CDR3 length is 14 residues.

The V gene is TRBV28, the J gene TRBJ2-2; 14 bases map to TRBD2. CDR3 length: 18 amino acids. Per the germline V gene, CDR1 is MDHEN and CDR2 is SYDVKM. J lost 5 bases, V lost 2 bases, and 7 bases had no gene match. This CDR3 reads CASSLVGTSGSWTGELFF. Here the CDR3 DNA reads TGTGCCAGCAGTTTAGTCGGGACTAGCGGGAGCTGGACCGGGGAGCTGTTTTTT.

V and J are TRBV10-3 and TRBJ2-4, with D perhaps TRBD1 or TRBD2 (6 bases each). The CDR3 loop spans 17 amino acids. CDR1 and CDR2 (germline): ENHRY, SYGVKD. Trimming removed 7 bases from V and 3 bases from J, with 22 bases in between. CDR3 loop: CAITTGAGESDKNIQYF. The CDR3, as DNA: TGTGCCATCACCACGGGGGCAGGGGAGTCGGACAAAAACATTCAGTACTTC.

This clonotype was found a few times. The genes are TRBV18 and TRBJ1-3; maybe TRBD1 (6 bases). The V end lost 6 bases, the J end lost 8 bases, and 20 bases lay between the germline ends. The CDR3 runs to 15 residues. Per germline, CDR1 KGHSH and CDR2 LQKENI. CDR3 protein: CASSPDRFGLDTIYF. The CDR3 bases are TGTGCCAGCTCTCCTGACAGGTTCGGTCTGGACACCATATATTTT.

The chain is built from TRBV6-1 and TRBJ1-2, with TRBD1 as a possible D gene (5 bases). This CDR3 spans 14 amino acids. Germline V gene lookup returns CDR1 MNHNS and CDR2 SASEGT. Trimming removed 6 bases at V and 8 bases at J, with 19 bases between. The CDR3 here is CASSPNRQREGYTF. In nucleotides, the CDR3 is TGTGCCAGCAGCCCAAACCGACAGAGAGAAGGCTACACCTTC.

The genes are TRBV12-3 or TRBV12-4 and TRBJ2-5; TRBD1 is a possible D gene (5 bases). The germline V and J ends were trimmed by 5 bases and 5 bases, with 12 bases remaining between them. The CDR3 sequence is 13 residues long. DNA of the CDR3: TGTGCCAGCAGTAAAACTCAGGGTGAGACCCAGTACTTC. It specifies CASSKTQGETQYF.

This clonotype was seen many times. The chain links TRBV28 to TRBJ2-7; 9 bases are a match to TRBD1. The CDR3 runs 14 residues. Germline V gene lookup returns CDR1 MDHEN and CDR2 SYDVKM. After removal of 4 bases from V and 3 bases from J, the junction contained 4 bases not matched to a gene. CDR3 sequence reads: CASSSGQGHYEQYF. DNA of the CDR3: TGTGCCAGCAGTTCCGGACAGGGGCACTACGAGCAGTACTTC.

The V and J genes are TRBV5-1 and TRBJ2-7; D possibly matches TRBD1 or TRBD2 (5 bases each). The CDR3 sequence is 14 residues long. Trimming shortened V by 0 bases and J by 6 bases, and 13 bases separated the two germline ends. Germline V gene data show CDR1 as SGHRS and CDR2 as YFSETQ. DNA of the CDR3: TGCGCCAGCAGCTTGGGGGGGAGCGACCGCGAGCAGTACTTC. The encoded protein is CASSLGGSDREQYF.

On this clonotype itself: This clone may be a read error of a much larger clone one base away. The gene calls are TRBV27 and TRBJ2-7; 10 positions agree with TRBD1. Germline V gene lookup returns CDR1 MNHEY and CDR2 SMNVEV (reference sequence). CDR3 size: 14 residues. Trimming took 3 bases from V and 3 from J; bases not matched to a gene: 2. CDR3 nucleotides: TGTGCCAGCAGTTTCCGGGACAGGGGCTACGAGCAGTACTTC. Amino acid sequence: CASSFRDRGYEQYF.

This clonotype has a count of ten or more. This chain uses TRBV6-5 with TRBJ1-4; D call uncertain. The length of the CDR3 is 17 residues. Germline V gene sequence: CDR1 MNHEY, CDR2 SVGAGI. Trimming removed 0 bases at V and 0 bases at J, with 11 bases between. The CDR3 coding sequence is TGTGCCAGCAGTTACTCGACCCCCGGTGCAACTAATGAAAAACTGTTTTTT. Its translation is CASSYSTPGATNEKLFF.

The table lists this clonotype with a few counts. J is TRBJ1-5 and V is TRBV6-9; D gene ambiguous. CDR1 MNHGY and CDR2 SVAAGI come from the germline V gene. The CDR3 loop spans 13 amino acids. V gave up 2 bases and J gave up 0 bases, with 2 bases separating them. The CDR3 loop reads CASSYVSNQPQHF. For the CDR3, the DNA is TGTGCCAGCAGTTATGTTAGCAATCAGCCCCAGCATTTT.

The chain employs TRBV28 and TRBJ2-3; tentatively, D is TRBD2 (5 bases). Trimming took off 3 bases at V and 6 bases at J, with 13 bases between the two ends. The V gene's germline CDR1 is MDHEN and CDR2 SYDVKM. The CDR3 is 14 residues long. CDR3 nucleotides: TGTGCCAGCAGTTTTTTTCTGAAGCGGGATACGCAGTATTTT. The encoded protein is CASSFFLKRDTQYF.

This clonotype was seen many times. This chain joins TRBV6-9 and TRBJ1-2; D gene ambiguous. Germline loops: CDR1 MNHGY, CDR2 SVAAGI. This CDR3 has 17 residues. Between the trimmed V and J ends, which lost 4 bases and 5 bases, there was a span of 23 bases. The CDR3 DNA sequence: TGTGCCAGCAGTTGGTCCGAAGGACCGACCGACCATTATGGCTACACCTTC. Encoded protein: CASSWSEGPTDHYGYTF.

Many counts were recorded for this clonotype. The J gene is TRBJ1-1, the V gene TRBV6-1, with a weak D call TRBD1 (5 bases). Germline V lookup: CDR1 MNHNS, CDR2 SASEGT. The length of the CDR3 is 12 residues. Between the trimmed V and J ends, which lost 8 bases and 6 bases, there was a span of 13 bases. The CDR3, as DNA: TGTGCCAGCTCTCATCAGGGATCTGAAGCTTTCTTT. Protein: CASSHQGSEAFF.

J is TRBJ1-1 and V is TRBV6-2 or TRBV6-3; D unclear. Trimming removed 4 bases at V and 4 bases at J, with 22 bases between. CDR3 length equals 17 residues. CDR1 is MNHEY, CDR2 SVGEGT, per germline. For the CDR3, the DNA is TGTGCCAGCAGTTCTAGTTGGCGCCCCAGTTTGAGCACTGAAGCTTTCTTT. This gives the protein CASSSSWRPSLSTEAFF.

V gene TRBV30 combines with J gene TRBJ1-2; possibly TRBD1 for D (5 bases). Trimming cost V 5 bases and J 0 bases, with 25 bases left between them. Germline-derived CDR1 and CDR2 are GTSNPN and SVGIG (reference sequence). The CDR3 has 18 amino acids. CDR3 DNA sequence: TGTGCCTGGTTCCCGGACACAGTCACGCGAAAAGCTAACTATGGCTACACCTTC. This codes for CAWFPDTVTRKANYGYTF. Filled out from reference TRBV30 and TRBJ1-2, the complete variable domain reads SQTIHQWPATLVQPVGSPLSLECTVEGTSNPNLYWYRQAAGRGLQLLFYSVGIGQISSEVPQNLSASRPQDRQFILSSKKLLLSDSGFYLCAWFPDTVTRKANYGYTFGSGTRLTVV.

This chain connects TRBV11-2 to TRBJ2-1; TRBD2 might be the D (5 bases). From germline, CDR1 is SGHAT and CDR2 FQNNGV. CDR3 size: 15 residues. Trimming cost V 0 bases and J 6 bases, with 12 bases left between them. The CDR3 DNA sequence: TGTGCCAGCAGCTTAGATAGCGTAGGGTCCAATGAGCAGTTCTTC. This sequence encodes CASSLDSVGSNEQFF.

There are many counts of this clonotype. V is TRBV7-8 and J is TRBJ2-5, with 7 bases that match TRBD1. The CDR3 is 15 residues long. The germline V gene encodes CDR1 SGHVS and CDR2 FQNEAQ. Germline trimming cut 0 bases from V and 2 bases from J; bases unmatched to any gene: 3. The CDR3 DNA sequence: TGTGCCAGCAGCTTAGCTGGGACAGCTCAAGAGACCCAGTACTTC. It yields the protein CASSLAGTAQETQYF.

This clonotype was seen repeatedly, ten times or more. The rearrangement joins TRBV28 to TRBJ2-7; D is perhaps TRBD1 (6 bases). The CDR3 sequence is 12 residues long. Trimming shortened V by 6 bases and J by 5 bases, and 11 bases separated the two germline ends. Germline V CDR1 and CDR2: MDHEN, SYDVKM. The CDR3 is CASSSDRHEQYF. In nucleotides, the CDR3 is TGTGCCAGCAGCTCAGACAGGCACGAGCAGTACTTC.

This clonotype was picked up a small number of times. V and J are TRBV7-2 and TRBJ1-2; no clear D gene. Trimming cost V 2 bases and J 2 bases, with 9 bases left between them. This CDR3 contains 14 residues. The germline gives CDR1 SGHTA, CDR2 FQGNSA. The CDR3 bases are TGTGCCAGCAGCTTATTCGAGGGAAACTATGGCTACACCTTC. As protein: CASSLFEGNYGYTF. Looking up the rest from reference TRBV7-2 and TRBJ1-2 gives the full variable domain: GAGVSQSPSNKVTEKGKDVELRCDPISGHTALYWYRQSLGQGLEFLIYFQGNSAPDKSGLPSDRFSAERTGGSVSTLTIQRTQQEDSAVYLCASSLFEGNYGYTFGSGTRLTVV.

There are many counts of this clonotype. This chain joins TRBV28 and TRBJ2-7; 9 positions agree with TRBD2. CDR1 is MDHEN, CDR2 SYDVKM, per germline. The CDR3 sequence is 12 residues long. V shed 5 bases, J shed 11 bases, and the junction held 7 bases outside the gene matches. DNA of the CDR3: TGTGCCAGCAGTGCGCCGGGACTAGCCGAGTACTTC. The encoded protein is CASSAPGLAEYF.

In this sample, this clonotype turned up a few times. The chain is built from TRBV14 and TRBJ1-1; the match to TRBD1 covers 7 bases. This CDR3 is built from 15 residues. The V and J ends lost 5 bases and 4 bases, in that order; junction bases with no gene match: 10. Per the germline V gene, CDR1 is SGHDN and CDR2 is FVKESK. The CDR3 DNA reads TGTGCCAGCAGCTTTGGGACAGCGTTTGGCACTGAAGCTTTCTTT. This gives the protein CASSFGTAFGTEAFF.

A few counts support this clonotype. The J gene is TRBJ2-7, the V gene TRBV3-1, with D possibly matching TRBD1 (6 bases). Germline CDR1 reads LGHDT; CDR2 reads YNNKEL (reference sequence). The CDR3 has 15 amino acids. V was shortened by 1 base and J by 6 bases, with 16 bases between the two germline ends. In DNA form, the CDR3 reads TGTGCCAGCAGCCAAGGGGGGCAGGGATCTGGCGAGCAGTACTTC. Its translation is CASSQGGQGSGEQYF.